The next 12 T cell receptor beta chains were all read from a single sample in a study of T cells of healthy individuals. Using its own MiXCR run on the 5' RACE reads, TCRdb lists one record per CDR3 protein. The sample lists 100,000 or so distinct CDR3 sequences; about 16% were seen once. All receptors come from a human donor in good health.

This clonotype was observed at least ten times. The chain has TRBV20-1 and TRBJ1-4; D is unresolved. Trimming took off 1 base at V and 3 bases at J, with 6 bases between the two ends. Germline CDR1 reads DFQATT; CDR2 reads SNEGSKA (reference sequence). This CDR3 region has 13 residues. The CDR3 loop reads CSARAAANEKLFF. For the CDR3, the DNA is TGCAGTGCTAGAGCAGCGGCTAATGAAAAACTGTTTTTT.

This clonotype has a count of ten or more. The genes are TRBV7-9 and TRBJ2-3; no clear D. The CDR3 is 13 residues long. Deletions cut 1 base from V and 6 bases from J, with 8 bases between. Germline V lookup: CDR1 SEHNR, CDR2 FQNEAQ (reference sequence). The CDR3 region is CASSLGSTDTQYF. The CDR3 DNA sequence: TGTGCCAGCAGCTTAGGGTCTACTGATACGCAGTATTTT.

This chain links TRBV6-2 or TRBV6-3 with TRBJ2-7, with D perhaps matching TRBD2 (6 bases). The CDR3 covers 15 residues. CDR1 is MNHEY, CDR2 SVGEGT, per germline. V was clipped by 6 bases and J by 1 base, with 16 bases between them. The CDR3 sequence: CASSRASAHSYEQYF. The CDR3 coding sequence is TGTGCCAGCAGCCGGGCTAGCGCGCATTCCTACGAGCAGTACTTC.

In its sample, this clonotype was seen a few times. The V gene is TRBV7-2, the J gene TRBJ2-5; unclear D gene. Germline V gives CDR1 SGHTA, CDR2 FQGNSA. V shed 5 bases and J shed 5 bases, with 9 bases lying between them. This CDR3 region has 12 residues. The CDR3 nucleotides read TGTGCCAGCAGCCCGACCCGGGAGACCCAGTACTTC. It encodes CASSPTRETQYF.

This clonotype was detected ten times or more. The chain joins TRBV5-1 to TRBJ2-1; D may be TRBD2 (6 bases). CDR1 is SGHRS, CDR2 YFSETQ, per germline. V lost 3 bases to trimming and J lost 9 bases, with 13 bases between them. The CDR3 loop spans 13 amino acids. CDR3 loop: CASSSRTGVEQFF. CDR3 DNA sequence: TGCGCCAGCAGCTCCCGGACGGGGGTTGAGCAGTTCTTC.

In this sample, this clonotype turned up a few times. The CDR3 reads CASTDRGIGLWSPLHF. In DNA form, the CDR3 reads TGTGCCAGCACGGACAGGGGAATAGGTCTTTGGTCACCCCTCCACTTT. The chain links TRBV6-1 to TRBJ1-6; 9 bases fit TRBD1. Germline V gene lookup returns CDR1 MNHNS and CDR2 SASEGT. V lost 7 bases and J lost 10; bases outside the gene matches: 14. The CDR3 sequence is 16 residues long.

This clonotype was seen more than once but under ten times. The V and J genes are TRBV12-3 or TRBV12-4 and TRBJ2-1; D perhaps matches TRBD2 (9 bases). The ends were cut back, 3 bases at V and 1 base at J, with 22 bases in the middle. The CDR3 totals 19 residues. CDR3: CASSFSRRGLAGSYNEQFF. CDR3 sequence (DNA): TGTGCCAGCAGTTTTTCCCGCAGGGGGCTAGCGGGGTCCTACAATGAGCAGTTCTTC.

The table lists this clonotype with a few counts. The V gene is TRBV12-3 or TRBV12-4, the J gene TRBJ1-4; 9 nucleotides align to TRBD1. CDR3 size: 18 residues. V was pared by 4 bases and J by 8 bases, with 17 bases of the junction left unmatched. The CDR3, as DNA: TGTGCCAGCAGTTACCTAGGGACTCGAGGGACAGGGAAAGAAAAACTGTTTTTT. It codes for CASSYLGTRGTGKEKLFF.

The rearrangement joins TRBV6-1 to TRBJ2-5; D is perhaps TRBD1 (5 bases). The germline gives CDR1 MNHNS, CDR2 SASEGT. V dropped 7 bases and J dropped 3 bases, with 15 bases sitting between them. The CDR3 sequence is 14 residues long. In nucleotides, the CDR3 is TGTGCCAGCAAGGTGGGGCGGAACGAAGAGACCCAGTACTTC. Its translation: CASKVGRNEETQYF.

The rearrangement links TRBV6-2 or TRBV6-3 to TRBJ2-5; D is unresolved. The ends were cut back, 5 bases at V and 5 bases at J, with 18 bases in the middle. CDR3 size: 15 residues. CDR1 and CDR2 from the germline V gene are MNHEY and SVGEGT. The CDR3 coding sequence is TGTGCCAGCAGTCTCCGGGTGGGGTTGCGGGAGACCCAGTACTTC. This encodes CASSLRVGLRETQYF.

This clonotype was observed a handful of times. The rearrangement links TRBV27 to TRBJ2-7; 7 bases map to TRBD1. The V segment lost 4 bases and the J segment 12 bases; nucleotides outside the gene matches: 6. In germline, CDR1 is MNHEY, CDR2 SMNVEV (reference sequence). This CDR3 has 11 residues. CDR3 sequence reads: CASSSDRESYF. The CDR3 bases are TGTGCCAGCAGTTCCGACAGGGAGTCGTACTTC.

The chain combines TRBV20-1 with TRBJ1-1; D ambiguous. Germline V gene data show CDR1 as DFQATT and CDR2 as SNEGSKA (reference sequence). The CDR3 totals 12 residues. With 3 bases removed from V and 4 bases from J, the gap between germline ends came to 9 bases. In DNA, the CDR3 is TGCAGTGCTAGGCGCCCCAGCACTGAAGCTTTCTTT. Its translation: CSARRPSTEAFF.